The rows below give T cell receptor beta chains drawn from one sample of a study of identical twins. Each CDR3 protein is one row after TCRdb ran MiXCR on the 5' RACE reads. The sample holds about 530,000 distinct CDR3 sequences, around 15% seen once. These data were likewise used in another study, on yellow fever vaccine responses in identical twins.

Material for sequencing was CD4+ T cells sorted from blood. These receptors all come from a woman between 18 and 29 years old in good health. Both conserved end residues are part of each CDR3. The D gene is left open where the match is weak. Clone size appears in some rows only: once, few, many, or a class for an expanded clone.

v_gene	abundance	d_gene	j_gene	CDR3aa	CDR3nt
TRBV7-6	-	-	TRBJ2-3	CASSFRGQGGADTQYF	TGTGCCAGCAGCTTCCGAGGACAGGGAGGGGCAGATACGCAGTATTTT
TRBV11-2	many	-	TRBJ1-2	CASSLDWQGSSGYTF	TGTGCCAGCAGCTTAGATTGGCAGGGGAGCAGTGGCTACACCTTC
TRBV5-1	many	-	TRBJ2-1	CASSKAGINEQFF	TGCGCCAGCAGCAAAGCCGGAATCAATGAGCAGTTCTTC
TRBV5-1	many	TRBD1	TRBJ2-1	CASNPGTGVFNEQFF	TGCGCCAGCAACCCCGGGACAGGGGTTTTCAATGAGCAGTTCTTC
TRBV2	few	TRBD1	TRBJ2-7	CASSEEGTGSYEQYF	TGTGCCAGCAGTGAAGAAGGGACAGGATCCTACGAGCAGTACTTC
TRBV28	few	TRBD2	TRBJ2-2	CASSLSQLAGSGELFF	TGTGCCAGCAGTTTATCCCAGCTAGCGGGGTCCGGGGAGCTGTTTTTT
TRBV5-1	few	-	TRBJ1-2	CASSLGSGEDGYTF	TGCGCCAGCAGCTTGGGGTCAGGGGAGGATGGCTACACCTTC
TRBV12-3/TRBV12-4	-	-	TRBJ2-2	CASSFLADTGELFF	TGTGCCAGCAGTTTCTTAGCGGACACCGGGGAGCTGTTTTTT
TRBV6-1	-	TRBD1	TRBJ2-5	CASRTGGAETQYF	TGTGCCAGCAGAACAGGGGGCGCAGAGACCCAGTACTTC
TRBV3-1	few	TRBD1	TRBJ2-3	CASKGQGSDTQYF	TGTGCCAGCAAGGGACAGGGTTCAGATACGCAGTATTTT
TRBV12-3/TRBV12-4	many	-	TRBJ2-5	CASSLERLLGAQYF	TGTGCCAGCAGTTTGGAACGACTCCTCGGGGCCCAGTACTTC
TRBV20-1	-	-	TRBJ2-1	CSATTASSYNEQFF	TGCAGTGCTACGACAGCCTCCTCCTACAATGAGCAGTTCTTC
TRBV11-2	-	-	TRBJ2-2	CASSKDKGLSGELFF	TGTGCCAGCAGCAAGGACAAGGGTCTGAGCGGGGAGCTGTTTTTT
TRBV10-3	many	-	TRBJ1-1	CAISDTLGRTEAFF	TGTGCCATCAGTGATACCCTGGGGAGGACTGAAGCTTTCTTT
TRBV10-3	-	-	TRBJ1-1	CAIKNSISHEAFF	TGTGCCATCAAGAACAGCATTTCCCACGAAGCTTTCTTT
TRBV2	-	-	TRBJ1-1	CASIRNGNTEAFF	TGTGCCAGCATCCGGAATGGGAACACTGAAGCTTTCTTT
TRBV11-2	-	-	TRBJ2-5	CASSPRFAPLGGETQYF	TGTGCCAGCAGCCCCCGCTTCGCCCCCTTAGGGGGAGAGACCCAGTACTTC
TRBV28	-	-	TRBJ1-1	CASSRTRGAFF	TGTGCCAGCAGTAGGACACGGGGAGCTTTCTTT
TRBV6-1	few	-	TRBJ2-2	CASTPISYTGELFF	TGTGCCAGCACCCCAATATCCTACACCGGGGAGCTGTTTTTT
TRBV5-6	few	TRBD2	TRBJ2-1	CASSFGGGEYNEQFF	TGTGCCAGCAGCTTTGGCGGGGGAGAATACAATGAGCAGTTCTTC
TRBV7-9	-	-	TRBJ1-1	CASSLAGSANTEAFF	TGTGCCAGCAGCTTAGCAGGCTCAGCGAACACTGAAGCTTTCTTT
TRBV10-2	-	TRBD2	TRBJ2-2	CASRASGSHTGELFF	TGCGCCAGCAGGGCTAGCGGTTCCCACACCGGGGAGCTGTTTTTT
TRBV27	few	-	TRBJ2-1	CASSEASQRGGSYNEQFF	TGTGCCAGCAGCGAGGCCAGTCAGAGGGGCGGCTCCTACAATGAGCAGTTCTTC
TRBV6-1	-	TRBD1	TRBJ2-5	CASSEWTGPGTQYF	TGTGCCAGCAGTGAGTGGACAGGGCCAGGGACCCAGTACTTC
TRBV14	many	-	TRBJ2-7	CASSPWTANYEQYF	TGTGCCAGCAGCCCTTGGACTGCCAACTACGAGCAGTACTTC
TRBV11-2	-	-	TRBJ2-1	CASSLGSNNEQFF	TGTGCCAGCAGCTTGGGCAGCAACAATGAGCAGTTCTTC
TRBV12-3/TRBV12-4	many	TRBD2	TRBJ2-1	CASSPPTGTSGYNEQFF	TGTGCCAGCAGTCCCCCGACCGGGACTAGCGGCTACAATGAGCAGTTCTTC
TRBV12-3/TRBV12-4	many	TRBD2	TRBJ2-4	CASSRGGDIQYF	TGTGCCAGCAGCCGGGGGGGGGACATTCAGTACTTC
TRBV5-1	few	-	TRBJ2-1	CASSISGGGGNEQFF	TGCGCCAGCAGCATTAGCGGAGGGGGTGGGAATGAGCAGTTCTTC
TRBV21-1	-	-	TRBJ2-6	CARTPSGANVLSF	TGTGCCAGAACACCCTCTGGGGCCAACGTCCTGTCTTTC
TRBV2	-	TRBD1	TRBJ1-1	CASSDTGTGDEAFF	TGTGCCAGCAGTGACACCGGGACAGGGGATGAAGCTTTCTTT
TRBV15	-	-	TRBJ2-4	CATSRDGGAKNIQYF	TGTGCCACCAGCAGAGATGGGGGCGCCAAAAACATTCAGTACTTC
TRBV29-1	few	-	TRBJ1-4	CSALRGEKLFF	TGCAGCGCCCTGCGTGGTGAAAAACTGTTTTTT
TRBV10-3	many	-	TRBJ1-5	CAISPRDTGNQPQHF	TGTGCCATCAGTCCCCGGGATACGGGCAATCAGCCCCAGCATTTT
TRBV3-1	-	-	TRBJ2-2	CASSQTSPGELFF	TGTGCCAGCAGCCAGACCAGTCCCGGGGAGCTGTTTTTT
TRBV20-1	-	TRBD1	TRBJ2-7	CSARSAQGVSYEQYF	TGCAGTGCTAGATCGGCGCAGGGGGTTTCCTACGAGCAGTACTTC
TRBV4-2	few	-	TRBJ1-6	CASSQVNSPLHF	TGTGCCAGCAGCCAAGTAAATTCACCCCTCCACTTT
TRBV7-9	-	-	TRBJ2-1	CASSLRPSLAASDEQFF	TGTGCCAGCAGCTTACGGCCTTCGCTAGCAGCCTCCGATGAGCAGTTCTTC
TRBV7-6	few	TRBD1	TRBJ1-6	CASSAGQGLTLHF	TGTGCCAGCAGCGCGGGACAGGGCCTTACCCTCCACTTT